This is a list of T cell receptor beta chains from one sample in a study of T cell repertoires in cytomegalovirus infection. TCRdb redid the calling of the reads with MiXCR, one entry per CDR3 protein. This repertoire shows about 260,000 distinct CDR3 sequences, roughly 9% found once; its top ten account for around 16%. Sequencing used PBMCs. Receptors were obtained from a human donor in good health (CMV status not recorded). Some clones in this sample may be carry-over from other donors' samples. The CDR3 runs from the conserved cysteine through the conserved F or W. A D gene is named only where the DNA matches it firmly. Expanded clones get a size class; other rows say once, few or many, or leave the size out.

TRBV13	-	TRBJ1-4	-	TGTGCCAGCAGCCTGGGGCCGACAGACAAAAAACTGTTTTTT	CASSLGPTDKKLFF
TRBV5-6	-	TRBJ1-1	many	TGTGCCAGCAGCTTGTGGGAGAACACTGAAGCTTTCTTT	CASSLWENTEAFF
TRBV20-1	TRBD1	TRBJ2-7	many	TGCAGTGCTAGAGCGGGGACAGGGGGCGCGTACGAGCAGTACTTC	CSARAGTGGAYEQYF
TRBV6-2/TRBV6-3	TRBD2	TRBJ2-7	few	TGTGCCAGCAGAAAGACTAGCGGGATCGAGCAGTACTTC	CASRKTSGIEQYF
TRBV19	-	TRBJ2-1	many	TGTGCCAGTAAGTTTTTCGGGACGTCGAATGAGCAGTTCTTC	CASKFFGTSNEQFF
TRBV29-1	TRBD1	TRBJ1-2	once	TGCAGCGTTGAACGTTTTTCCGGGACAGGGAAAAAATTGACCTTC	CSVERFSGTGKKLTF
TRBV29-1	-	TRBJ1-1	many	TGCAGCGTTGTGGAGCAAATTGAAGCTTTCTTT	CSVVEQIEAFF
TRBV11-3	-	TRBJ2-5	few	TGTGCCAGCAGCTTAAGAAGGGGGGCCGATTCAGAGACCCAGTACTTC	CASSLRRGADSETQYF
TRBV18	TRBD1	TRBJ1-3	few	TGTGCCAGCTCCGGAAACAGGGGTGGAAACACCATATATTTT	CASSGNRGGNTIYF
TRBV6-5	TRBD2	TRBJ2-3	-	TGTGCCAGCAGGACACTAGCGGGAGAGGGAGATACGCAGTATTTT	CASRTLAGEGDTQYF
TRBV30	TRBD1	TRBJ1-1	few	TGTGCCTGGAGTATACAGGGGTACACTGAAGCTTTCTTT	CAWSIQGYTEAFF
TRBV20-1	-	TRBJ2-1	-	TGCAGTGCCGCCCGGGGCGCCTCCTACAATGAGCAGTTCTTC	CSAARGASYNEQFF
TRBV5-1	-	TRBJ1-1	-	TGCGCCAGCAGCCCGGCCGTCCTCCTGAACACTGAAGCTTTCTTT	CASSPAVLLNTEAFF
TRBV7-2	-	TRBJ1-6	many	TGTGCCAGCAGCTTAGTATCGCAGGGAAATTCACCCCTCCACTTT	CASSLVSQGNSPLHF
TRBV29-1	-	TRBJ2-7	-	TGCAGCGTTGTCCTGGCCCTTGACAGTACCGAGCAGTACTTC	CSVVLALDSTEQYF
TRBV12-3/TRBV12-4	-	TRBJ1-5	many	TGTGCCAGCAGTGTGGGTTTCCAGCCCCAGCATTTT	CASSVGFQPQHF
TRBV20-1	-	TRBJ1-6	many	TGCAGTGCTAGAGATCGAGAGAGCTCCTATAATTCACCCCTCCACTTT	CSARDRESSYNSPLHF
TRBV12-3/TRBV12-4	TRBD1	TRBJ2-7	many	TGTGCCAGCAACCGGGGGGACAGGGTTCACGTGAAGCAGTACTTC	CASNRGDRVHVKQYF
TRBV7-2	TRBD1	TRBJ1-5	many	TGTGCCAGCAGCAGAAGACAGGGGGGCAATCAGCCCCAGCATTTT	CASSRRQGGNQPQHF